This note documents a single T cell receptor beta chain sequence. Its target antigen remains unknown. No qualities accompany the bases; no much larger clone lies one base away. Patients with a history of autoimmune disease or receiving systemic immunosuppression were excluded from the trial. In every dose cohort, peripheral blood was drawn for TCR sequencing at baseline, cycle 4 day 1, and cycle 7 day 1. The samples were drawn from a first-in-human, open-label, multicenter phase I dose-escalation trial of ivuxolimab. Adults with locally advanced or metastatic head and neck squamous cell, hepatocellular, melanoma or renal cell carcinoma were enrolled in the trial. Before TCR sequencing, CD4+ T cells and CD8+ T cells were sorted from peripheral blood as separate populations. The data are from a study of OX40 agonist ivuxolimab in advanced cancers. Regarding the research as a whole: Ivuxolimab was a fully human IgG2 agonistic monoclonal antibody targeting the costimulatory receptor OX40 (CD134). Intravenous ivuxolimab was administered to patients every 2 weeks at six dose levels: 0.01, 0.1, 0.3, 1.5, 3 and 10 mg/kg. Among the approximately 54 dose-escalation patients, around 20 had hepatocellular carcinoma, 15 melanoma, 9 renal cell carcinoma and 9 head and neck cancer. The dose-escalation cohort was about 83% male with a mean age of around 64 years, ranging from roughly 23 to 90. Prior anti-PD-1, anti-PD-L1 or anti-CTLA-4 therapy was permitted, and checkpoint inhibitors had been received by around 39% of dose-escalation patients. Partial responses occurred in three dose-escalation patients: two with cutaneous melanoma and one with hepatocellular carcinoma. Peripheral TCRbeta sequencing was intended to test whether TCR sequence diversity was altered and clonal T-cell expansion was caused by ivuxolimab. The paper covers the monotherapy dose-escalation part of the phase I ivuxolimab trial, which included N of about 50 patients.

CDR1 and CDR2, per the germline V gene, are LGHNA and YNFKEQ. Between the V and J ends, shortened by 1 base and 3 bases respectively, the junction contains 12 bases. The CDR3 measures 15 amino acids from cysteine to phenylalanine. The CDR3 DNA has 45 bases and is translated from base 1. The investigation overall reported the following: Low levels of normalized T-cell clonal expansion were also shown by some nonresponding patients. Antigen specificity was not determined for the clonally expanded peripheral T cells. Clonal expansion of both CD4+ and CD8+ blood T cells was observed from baseline to week 6 at doses 0.1 to 3.0 mg/kg. After ivuxolimab, expanded clones were on average more numerous among CD8+ T cells than among CD4+ T cells. In the 0.1-3.0 mg/kg groups, partial responders had among the lowest normalized peripheral clonal expansion, particularly in CD8+ T cells.

To sequence the TCRbeta CDR3 region, genomic DNA was isolated from the sorted cells. TCRbeta CDR3 regions were sequenced using the immunoSEQ Assay. TCRdb re-hosts the immuneACCESS table, in-frame sequences only. Its copies lack some clones; in the studies checked, an unresolved V gene accounts for under half of them, and the cause for the rest is not known. Across this sample there are around 80,000 clones, with under 90% seen only once. The ten most abundant clones make up approximately 0.44% of the sample. The source was CD4+ or CD8+ T cells sorted from blood, collected in a trial of the OX40 agonist ivuxolimab. The sequence was collected from an adult with an advanced solid tumor such as melanoma, head and neck, liver or kidney cancer. The V gene is TRBV4-2 and the J gene is TRBJ1-2, with TRBD1 as a weak D call on 5 bases. The CDR3 loop reads CASSQGAGTDYGYTF. The DNA sequence follows: TGTGCCAGCAGCCAAGGGGCCGGGACGGACTATGGCTACACCTTC.